This T cell receptor (beta chain) was profiled in a study of blood T cell repertoires in COVID-19. On the study more broadly: Collection of acute and convalescent COVID-19 samples took place in the United States, Italy and Spain. T cells, B-cell-depleted T cells, or PBMCs supplied cDNA or gDNA.

Under the authors' procedure: Quantification of nucleated cells was approximated via reference gene primer amplification. Only in-frame clones appear in the TCRdb table, and some are missing; sequencing was by immunoSEQ multiplex PCR. That table supplies the V and J calls and clone size; D and trimming were determined from the DNA. The sample yields approximately 75,000 clones, around 80% seen once. The CDR3 loop spans 17 amino acids. Germline V gives CDR1 LGHDT, CDR2 YNNKEL (reference sequence). V was pared by 1 base and J by 5 bases, with 12 bases of the junction left unmatched. This clonotype originated in an elderly woman with acute or convalescent COVID-19. The material sequenced was peripheral blood. The V and J genes are TRBV3-1 (or the pseudogene TRBV3-2) and TRBJ2-5, with 8 bases lining up with TRBD2. CDR3 nucleotides: TGTGCCAGCAGCCAAGTCCAACGGGGGGGCCCGGGGGAGACCCAGTACTTC. It encodes CASSQVQRGGPGETQYF.